The next 3 T cell receptor beta chains were all read from a single sample in a study of neurological immune-mediated disorders. Each CDR3 protein gets one entry after TCRdb re-called the 5' RACE reads with MiXCR. This table has 57,000 or so distinct CDR3 sequences, 10% to 12% appearing once. The sample consisted of PBMCs. These receptors came from a man aged 55 to 70 in good health.

There are many counts of this clonotype. V gene TRBV12-3 or TRBV12-4 combines with J gene TRBJ2-5; possible D gene TRBD2, 6 bases. CDR3 length: 14 amino acids. Deletions cut 3 bases from V and 2 bases from J, with 10 bases between. The chain's CDR3 is CASSFYGGQETQYF. The CDR3 DNA reads TGTGCCAGCAGTTTTTACGGGGGACAAGAGACCCAGTACTTC.

This clonotype was counted at least ten times. V usage is TRBV12-3 or TRBV12-4 and J usage is TRBJ1-5, with a weak D call TRBD1 (6 bases). This CDR3 contains 15 residues. V gave up 6 bases and J gave up 1 base, with 13 bases separating them. The CDR3 loop reads CASRRGQMSNQPQHF. The CDR3 region has the DNA TGTGCCAGCAGGCGGGGGCAGATGAGCAATCAGCCCCAGCATTTT.

With regard to this clonotype: One base away lies a much larger clone, so this may be a sequencing read error. The chain couples TRBV7-2 to TRBJ2-5, with D maybe TRBD2 (8 bases). CDR1 and CDR2 (germline): SGHTA, FQGNSA. The ends were cut back, 0 bases at V and 5 bases at J, with 22 bases in the middle. The CDR3 runs 18 residues. The CDR3 here is CASSLARRGGGTVETQYF. DNA of the CDR3: TGTGCCAGCAGCTTAGCGAGGAGGGGCGGGGGGACAGTCGAGACCCAGTACTTC.